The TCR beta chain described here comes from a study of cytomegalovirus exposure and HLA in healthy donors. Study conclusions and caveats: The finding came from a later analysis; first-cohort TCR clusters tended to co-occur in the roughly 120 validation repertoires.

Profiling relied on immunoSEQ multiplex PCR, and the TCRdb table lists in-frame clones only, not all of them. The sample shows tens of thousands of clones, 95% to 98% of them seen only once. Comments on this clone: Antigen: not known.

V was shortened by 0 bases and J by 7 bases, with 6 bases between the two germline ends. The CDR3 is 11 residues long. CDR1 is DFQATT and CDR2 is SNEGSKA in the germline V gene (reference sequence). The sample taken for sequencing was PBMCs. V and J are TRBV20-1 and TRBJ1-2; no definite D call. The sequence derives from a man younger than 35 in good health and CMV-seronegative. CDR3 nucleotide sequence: TGCAGTGCTAGAGACGTCGGTGGCTACACCTTC. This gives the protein CSARDVGGYTF.